This is a list of T cell receptor beta chains from one sample in a study of blood T cell repertoires in COVID-19. Data came from immunoSEQ multiplex PCR; TCRdb stores just in-frame clones and leaves some out. The sample has roughly 280,000 clones; 70% to 90% are singletons. The specimen was peripheral blood. Receptors originate from a woman aged 70-85 years with acute or convalescent COVID-19. Each CDR3 is given with its conserved first and last residue. The order of the fields is V gene, clone size, J gene, CDR3 protein. Size values are once, few and many counts, or a class for expanded clones, and some rows have none.

TRBV5-1	.	TRBJ2-1	CASGQRDSSYNEQFF
TRBV7-7	.	TRBJ2-1	CASSLDSLNEQFF
TRBV30	.	TRBJ1-6	CAWSVRQYNSPLHF
TRBV18	once	TRBJ2-1	CASSPRNEQFF
TRBV2	once	TRBJ1-5	CASRSGQFNQPQHF
TRBV27	.	TRBJ1-2	CASTRLGGKGYGYTF
TRBV25-1	.	TRBJ1-2	CASSAQGRVGGYTF
TRBV29-1	.	TRBJ2-7	CKNTGGFYEQYF
TRBV4-1	once	TRBJ2-5	CASSQGGGFEETQYF
TRBV7-3	.	TRBJ2-6	CASSSPTGGLSGANVLTF
TRBV7-2	.	TRBJ2-7	CASSFGTHSYEQYF
TRBV5-4	.	TRBJ2-7	CASSSPGSSGEQYF
TRBV12-3/TRBV12-4	few	TRBJ1-6	CATTTGSSPLHF
TRBV5-1	.	TRBJ2-7	CASSLNSGTGSAEQYF
TRBV15	.	TRBJ2-5	CATSKGLAEQETQYF
TRBV19	few	TRBJ1-6	CASSLQGNSPLHF
TRBV6-6	.	TRBJ2-7	CASSYSMGQGDEQYF
TRBV23-1	once	TRBJ1-2	CASSREGPSGYTF
TRBV6-4	.	TRBJ2-7	CASNAGPSYEQYF
TRBV18	.	TRBJ1-1	CASSPRQGGMNTEAFF
TRBV2	.	TRBJ1-2	CASSELRTGRPTF
TRBV5-3	few	TRBJ1-3	CASDCDSGNTIYF
TRBV20-1	.	TRBJ1-1	CSASPSPGQGAFF
TRBV2	.	TRBJ1-2	CASTGGQGSGYTF
TRBV3-1/TRBV3-2	.	TRBJ2-1	CASSQVTGSQRMNEQFF
TRBV19	.	TRBJ1-5	CASSIPQGIFNQPQHF
TRBV29-1	.	TRBJ2-7	CSAGQGADLEQYF
TRBV3-1/TRBV3-2	few	TRBJ1-1	CASSRGQKAFF
TRBV5-4	few	TRBJ1-6	CASSFADSPLHF